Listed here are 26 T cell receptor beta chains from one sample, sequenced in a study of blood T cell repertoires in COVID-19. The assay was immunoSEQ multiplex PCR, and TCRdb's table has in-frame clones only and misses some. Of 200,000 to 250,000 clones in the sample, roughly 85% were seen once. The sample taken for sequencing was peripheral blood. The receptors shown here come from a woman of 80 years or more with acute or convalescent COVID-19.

The CDR3 is CASSSPAGTGWNYEQYF. In nucleotides, the CDR3 is TGTGCCAGCAGTTCCCCCGCCGGGACAGGGTGGAACTACGAGCAGTACTTC. The chain has TRBV6-2 or TRBV6-3 and TRBJ2-7; TRBD1 matches at 9 bases. This CDR3 is 17 amino acids long. V lost 4 bases to trimming and J lost 3 bases; unmatched junction nucleotides: 13. The germline gives CDR1 MNHEY, CDR2 SVGEGT.

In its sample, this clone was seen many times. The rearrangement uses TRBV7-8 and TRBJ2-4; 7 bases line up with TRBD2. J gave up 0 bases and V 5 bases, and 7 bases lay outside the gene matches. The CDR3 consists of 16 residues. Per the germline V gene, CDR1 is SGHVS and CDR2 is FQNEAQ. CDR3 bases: TGTGCCAGCAGCCCTGGGAGGGTGGGAGCCAAAAACATTCAGTACTTC. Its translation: CASSPGRVGAKNIQYF.

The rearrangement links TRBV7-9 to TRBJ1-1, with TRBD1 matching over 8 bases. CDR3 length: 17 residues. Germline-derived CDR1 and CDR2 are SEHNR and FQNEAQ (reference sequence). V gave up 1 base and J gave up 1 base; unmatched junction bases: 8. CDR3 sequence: CASSLEPGQGSNTEAFF. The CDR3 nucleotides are TGTGCCAGCAGCTTAGAGCCCGGACAGGGATCGAACACTGAAGCTTTCTTT.

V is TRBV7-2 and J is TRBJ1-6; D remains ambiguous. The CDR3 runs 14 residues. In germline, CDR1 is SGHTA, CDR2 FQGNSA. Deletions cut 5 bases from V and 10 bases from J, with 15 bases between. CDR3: CASSAGVEASPLHF. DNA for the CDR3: TGTGCCAGCAGCGCCGGGGTTGAGGCGTCACCCCTCCACTTT.

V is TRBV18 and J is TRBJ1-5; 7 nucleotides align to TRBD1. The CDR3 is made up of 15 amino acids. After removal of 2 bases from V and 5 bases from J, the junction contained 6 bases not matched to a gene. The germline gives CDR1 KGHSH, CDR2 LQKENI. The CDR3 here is CASSPELTGYQPQHF. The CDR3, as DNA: TGTGCCAGCTCACCAGAACTGACAGGGTATCAGCCCCAGCATTTT.

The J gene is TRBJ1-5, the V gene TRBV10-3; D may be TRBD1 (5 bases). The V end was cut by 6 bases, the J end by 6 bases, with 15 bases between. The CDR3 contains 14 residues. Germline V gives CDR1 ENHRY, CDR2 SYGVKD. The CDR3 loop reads CAISPATDGQPQHF. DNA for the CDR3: TGTGCCATCAGCCCCGCGACAGACGGTCAGCCCCAGCATTTT.

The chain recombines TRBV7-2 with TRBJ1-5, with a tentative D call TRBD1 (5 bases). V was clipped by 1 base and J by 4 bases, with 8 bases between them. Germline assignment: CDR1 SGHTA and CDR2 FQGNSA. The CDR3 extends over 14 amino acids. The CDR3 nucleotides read TGTGCCAGCAGCTTAGTGAGACAGAATCAGCCCCAGCATTTT. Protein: CASSLVRQNQPQHF.

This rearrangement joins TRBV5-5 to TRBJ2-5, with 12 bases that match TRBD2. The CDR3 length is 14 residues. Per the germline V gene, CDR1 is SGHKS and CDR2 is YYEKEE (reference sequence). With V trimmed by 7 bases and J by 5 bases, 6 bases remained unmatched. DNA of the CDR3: TGTGCCAGCTACTCTAGCGGGGGGGTGGAGACCCAGTACTTC. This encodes CASYSSGGVETQYF.

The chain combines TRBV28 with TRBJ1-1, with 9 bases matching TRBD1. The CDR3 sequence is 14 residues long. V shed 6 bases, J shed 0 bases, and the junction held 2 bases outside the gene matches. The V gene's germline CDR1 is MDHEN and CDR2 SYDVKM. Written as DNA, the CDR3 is TGTGCCAGCAGGGGACAGGGTATGAACACTGAAGCTTTCTTT. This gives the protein CASRGQGMNTEAFF. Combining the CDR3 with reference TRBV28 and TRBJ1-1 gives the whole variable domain DVKVTQSSRYLVKRTGEKVFLECVQDMDHENMFWYRQDPGLGLRLIYFSYDVKMKEKGDIPEGYSVSREKKERFSLILESASTNQTSMYLCASRGQGMNTEAFFGQGTRLTVV.

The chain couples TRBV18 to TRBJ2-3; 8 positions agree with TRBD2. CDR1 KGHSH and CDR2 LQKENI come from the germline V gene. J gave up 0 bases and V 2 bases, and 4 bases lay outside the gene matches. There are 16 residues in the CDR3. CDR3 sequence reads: CASSPLQRGSTDTQYF. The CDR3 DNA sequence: TGTGCCAGCTCACCATTACAGCGGGGGAGCACAGATACGCAGTATTTT.

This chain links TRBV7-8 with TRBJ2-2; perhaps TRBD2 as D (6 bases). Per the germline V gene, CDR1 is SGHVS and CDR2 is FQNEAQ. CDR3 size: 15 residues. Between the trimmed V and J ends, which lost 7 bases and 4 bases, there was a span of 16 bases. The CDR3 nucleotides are TGTGCCAGCACCTCGTTGGGGGGAGGCACCGGGGAGCTGTTTTTT. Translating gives CASTSLGGGTGELFF.

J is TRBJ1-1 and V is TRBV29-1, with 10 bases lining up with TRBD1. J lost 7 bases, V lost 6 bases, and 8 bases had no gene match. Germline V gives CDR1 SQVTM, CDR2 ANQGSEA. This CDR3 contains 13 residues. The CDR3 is CSVARQGADEAFF. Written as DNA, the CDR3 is TGCAGCGTAGCTAGACAGGGGGCCGATGAAGCTTTCTTT.

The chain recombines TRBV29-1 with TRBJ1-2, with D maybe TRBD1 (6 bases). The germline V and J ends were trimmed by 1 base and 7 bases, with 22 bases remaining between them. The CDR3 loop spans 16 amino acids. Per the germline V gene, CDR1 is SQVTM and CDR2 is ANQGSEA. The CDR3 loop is CSVEALNRQAAGGYTF. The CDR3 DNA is TGCAGCGTTGAAGCCCTAAACCGACAGGCCGCGGGTGGCTACACCTTC.

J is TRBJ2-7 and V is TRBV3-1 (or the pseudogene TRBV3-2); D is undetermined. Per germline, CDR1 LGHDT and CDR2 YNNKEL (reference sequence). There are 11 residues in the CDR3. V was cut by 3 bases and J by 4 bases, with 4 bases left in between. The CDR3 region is CASSQYYEQYF. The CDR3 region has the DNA TGTGCCAGCAGCCAGTATTACGAGCAGTACTTC.

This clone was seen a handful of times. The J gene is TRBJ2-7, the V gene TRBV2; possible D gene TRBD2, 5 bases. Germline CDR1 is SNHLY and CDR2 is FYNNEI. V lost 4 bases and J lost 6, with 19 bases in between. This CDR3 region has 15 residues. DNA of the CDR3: TGTGCCAGCAGTGGTGCGGGTTTAGTTACGTCCGAGCAGTACTTC. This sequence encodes CASSGAGLVTSEQYF. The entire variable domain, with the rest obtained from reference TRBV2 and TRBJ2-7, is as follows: EPEVTQTPSHQVTQMGQEVILRCVPISNHLYFYWYRQILGQKVEFLVSFYNNEISEKSEIFDDQFSVERPDGSNFTLKIRSTKLEDSAMYFCASSGAGLVTSEQYFGPGTRLTVT.

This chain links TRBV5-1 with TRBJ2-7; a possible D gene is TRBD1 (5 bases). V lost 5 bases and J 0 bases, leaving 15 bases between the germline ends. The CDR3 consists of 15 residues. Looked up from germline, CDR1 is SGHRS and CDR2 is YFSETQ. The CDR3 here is CASRLDSSASYEQYF. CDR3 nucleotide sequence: TGCGCCAGCAGATTAGACAGTTCTGCCTCCTACGAGCAGTACTTC.

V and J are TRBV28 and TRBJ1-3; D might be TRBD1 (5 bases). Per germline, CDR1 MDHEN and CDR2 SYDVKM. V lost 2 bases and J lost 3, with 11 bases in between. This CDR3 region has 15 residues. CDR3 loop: CASSLGQDIGNTIYF. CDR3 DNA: TGTGCCAGCAGTTTAGGCCAGGACATTGGAAACACCATATATTTT.

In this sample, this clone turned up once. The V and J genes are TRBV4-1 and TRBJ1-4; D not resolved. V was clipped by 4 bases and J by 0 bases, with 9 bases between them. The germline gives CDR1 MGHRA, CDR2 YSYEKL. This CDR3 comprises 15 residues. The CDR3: CASSRSFATNEKLFF. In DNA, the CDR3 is TGCGCCAGCAGCCGGAGCTTTGCAACTAATGAAAAACTGTTTTTT.

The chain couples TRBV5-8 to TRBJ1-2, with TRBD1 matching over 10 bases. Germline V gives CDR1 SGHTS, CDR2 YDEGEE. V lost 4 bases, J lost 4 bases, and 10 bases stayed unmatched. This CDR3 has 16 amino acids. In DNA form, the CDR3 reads TGTGCCAGCAGCAGCCGAGCCGGGACAGGGGTCTATGGCTACACCTTC. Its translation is CASSSRAGTGVYGYTF.

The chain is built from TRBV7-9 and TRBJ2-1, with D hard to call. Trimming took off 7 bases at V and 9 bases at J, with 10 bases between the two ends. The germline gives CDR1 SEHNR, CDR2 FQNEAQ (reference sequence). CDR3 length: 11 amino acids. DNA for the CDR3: TGTGCCAGCACCGAGCTGAGTGAGCAGTTCTTC. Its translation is CASTELSEQFF.

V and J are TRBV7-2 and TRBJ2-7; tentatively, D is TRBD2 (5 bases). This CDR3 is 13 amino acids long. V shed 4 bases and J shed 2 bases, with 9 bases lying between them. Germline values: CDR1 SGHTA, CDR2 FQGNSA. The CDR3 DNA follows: TGTGCCAGCAGCTCCCGGGGTCCCTACGAGCAGTACTTC. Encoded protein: CASSSRGPYEQYF.

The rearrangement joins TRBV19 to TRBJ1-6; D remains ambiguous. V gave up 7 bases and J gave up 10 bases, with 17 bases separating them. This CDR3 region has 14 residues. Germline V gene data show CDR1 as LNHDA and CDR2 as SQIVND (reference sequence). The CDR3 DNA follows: TGTGCCAGTACCCCGGCGGGGTTAGGGTCACCCCTCCACTTT. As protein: CASTPAGLGSPLHF.

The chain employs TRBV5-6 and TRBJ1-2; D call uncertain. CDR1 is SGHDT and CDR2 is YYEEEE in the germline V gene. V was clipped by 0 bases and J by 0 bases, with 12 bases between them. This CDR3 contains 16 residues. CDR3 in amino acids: CASSLGSGLANYGYTF. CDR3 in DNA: TGTGCCAGCAGCTTGGGTTCCGGGTTAGCTAACTATGGCTACACCTTC. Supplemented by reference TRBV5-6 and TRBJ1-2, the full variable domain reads DAGVTQSPTHLIKTRGQQVTLRCSPKSGHDTVSWYQQALGQGPQFIFQYYEEEERQRGNFPDRFSGHQFPNYSSELNVNALLLGDSALYLCASSLGSGLANYGYTFGSGTRLTVV.

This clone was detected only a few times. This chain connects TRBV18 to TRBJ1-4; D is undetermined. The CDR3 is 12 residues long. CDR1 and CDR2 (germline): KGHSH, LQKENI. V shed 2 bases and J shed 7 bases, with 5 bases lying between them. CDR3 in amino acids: CASSPRGEKLFF. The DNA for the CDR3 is TGTGCCAGCTCACCAAGAGGTGAAAAACTGTTTTTT.

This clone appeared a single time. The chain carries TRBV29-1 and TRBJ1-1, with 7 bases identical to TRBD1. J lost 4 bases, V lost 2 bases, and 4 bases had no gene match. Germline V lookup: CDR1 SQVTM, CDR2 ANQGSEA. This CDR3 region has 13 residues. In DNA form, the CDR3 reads TGCAGCGTTGAATCAGGGGGAGGCACTGAAGCTTTCTTT. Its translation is CSVESGGGTEAFF.

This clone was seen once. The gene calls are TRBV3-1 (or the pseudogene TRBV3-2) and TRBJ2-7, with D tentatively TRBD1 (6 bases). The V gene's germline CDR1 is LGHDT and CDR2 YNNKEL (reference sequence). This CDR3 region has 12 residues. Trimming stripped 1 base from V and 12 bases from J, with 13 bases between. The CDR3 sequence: CASSQGGTYMYF. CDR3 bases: TGTGCCAGCAGCCAAGGAGGGACATACATGTACTTC.